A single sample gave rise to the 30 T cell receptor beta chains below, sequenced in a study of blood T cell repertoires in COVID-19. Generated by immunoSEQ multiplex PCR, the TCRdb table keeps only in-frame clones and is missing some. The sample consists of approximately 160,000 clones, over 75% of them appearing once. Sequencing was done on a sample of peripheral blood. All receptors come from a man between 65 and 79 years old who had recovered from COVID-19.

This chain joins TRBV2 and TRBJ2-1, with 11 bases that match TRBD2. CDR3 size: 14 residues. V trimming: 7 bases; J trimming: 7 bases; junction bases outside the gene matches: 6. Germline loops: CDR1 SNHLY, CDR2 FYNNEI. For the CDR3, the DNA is TGTGCCAGCATTCTAGCGGGAGGCCGGAATGAGCAGTTCTTC. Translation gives CASILAGGRNEQFF.

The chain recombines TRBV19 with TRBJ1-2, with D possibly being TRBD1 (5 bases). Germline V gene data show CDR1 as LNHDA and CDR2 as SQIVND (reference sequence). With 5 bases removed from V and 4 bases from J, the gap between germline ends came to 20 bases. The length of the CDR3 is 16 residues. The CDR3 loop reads CASSPENRLIGYGYTF. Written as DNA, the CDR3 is TGTGCCAGTAGTCCAGAAAACAGGTTGATCGGCTATGGCTACACCTTC.

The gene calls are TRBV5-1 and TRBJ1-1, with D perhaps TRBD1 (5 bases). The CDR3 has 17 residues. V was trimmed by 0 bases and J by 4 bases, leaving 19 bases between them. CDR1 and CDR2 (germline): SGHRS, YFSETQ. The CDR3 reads CASSLADNRQGGTEAFF. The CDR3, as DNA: TGCGCCAGCAGCTTGGCCGATAATCGGCAGGGCGGCACTGAAGCTTTCTTT.

CDR3 sequence (DNA): TGTGCCAGCAGTTTAGGCGGCACCTACGAGCAGTACTTC. Its protein product is CASSLGGTYEQYF. The chain recombines TRBV28 with TRBJ2-7, with D unclear. The CDR3 consists of 13 residues. V dropped 2 bases and J dropped 2 bases, with 7 bases sitting between them. Germline V gene sequence: CDR1 MDHEN, CDR2 SYDVKM. The complete variable domain, with remaining parts taken from reference TRBV28 and TRBJ2-7, reads DVKVTQSSRYLVKRTGEKVFLECVQDMDHENMFWYRQDPGLGLRLIYFSYDVKMKEKGDIPEGYSVSREKKERFSLILESASTNQTSMYLCASSLGGTYEQYFGPGTRLTVT.

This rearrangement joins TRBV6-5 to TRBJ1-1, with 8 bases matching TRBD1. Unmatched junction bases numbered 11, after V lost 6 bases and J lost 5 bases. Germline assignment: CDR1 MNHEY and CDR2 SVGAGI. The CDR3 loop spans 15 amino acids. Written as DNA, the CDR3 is TGTGCCAGCAGCCAGACGACAGGGGCTCGGACTGAAGCTTTCTTT. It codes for CASSQTTGARTEAFF.

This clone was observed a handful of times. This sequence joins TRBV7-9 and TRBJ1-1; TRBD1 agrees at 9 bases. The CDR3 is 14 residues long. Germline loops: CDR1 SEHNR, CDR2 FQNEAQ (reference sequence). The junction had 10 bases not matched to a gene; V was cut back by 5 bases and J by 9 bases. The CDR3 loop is CASSRQETGGKAFF. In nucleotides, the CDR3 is TGTGCCAGCAGCCGCCAAGAGACAGGGGGTAAAGCTTTCTTT.

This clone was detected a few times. CDR3 nucleotide sequence: TGTGCCAGCAGCGTAGATGGGGCTAATTCACCCCTCCACTTT. Protein: CASSVDGANSPLHF. The chain couples TRBV9 to TRBJ1-6; possibly TRBD1 for D (5 bases). Trimming pared 0 bases from V and 6 bases from J, leaving 7 bases between. Germline CDR1 is SGDLS and CDR2 is YYNGEE. This CDR3 has 14 residues.

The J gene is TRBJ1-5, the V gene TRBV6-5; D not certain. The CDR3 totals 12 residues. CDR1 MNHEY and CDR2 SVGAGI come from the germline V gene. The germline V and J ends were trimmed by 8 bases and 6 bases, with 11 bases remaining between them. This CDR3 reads CASGSAGQPQHF. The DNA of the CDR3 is TGTGCCAGCGGCTCCGCGGGTCAGCCCCAGCATTTT.

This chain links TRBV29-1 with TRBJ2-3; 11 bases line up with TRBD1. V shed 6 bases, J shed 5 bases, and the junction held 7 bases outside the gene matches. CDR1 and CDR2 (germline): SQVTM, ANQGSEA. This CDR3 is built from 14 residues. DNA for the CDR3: TGCAGCGTCGCTGGGACAGGGGGAGTAGATACGCAGTATTTT. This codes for CSVAGTGGVDTQYF.

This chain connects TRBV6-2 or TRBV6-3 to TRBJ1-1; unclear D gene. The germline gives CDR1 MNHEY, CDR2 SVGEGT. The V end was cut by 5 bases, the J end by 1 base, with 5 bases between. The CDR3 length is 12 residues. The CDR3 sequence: CASSLRNTEAFF. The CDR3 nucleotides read TGTGCCAGCAGTCTCAGGAACACTGAAGCTTTCTTT.

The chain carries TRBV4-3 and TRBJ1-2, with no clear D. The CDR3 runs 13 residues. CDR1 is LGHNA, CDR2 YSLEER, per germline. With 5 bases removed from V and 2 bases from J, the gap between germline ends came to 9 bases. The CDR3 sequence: CASSSQNNYGYTF. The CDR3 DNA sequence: TGCGCCAGCAGCTCCCAGAACAACTATGGCTACACCTTC.

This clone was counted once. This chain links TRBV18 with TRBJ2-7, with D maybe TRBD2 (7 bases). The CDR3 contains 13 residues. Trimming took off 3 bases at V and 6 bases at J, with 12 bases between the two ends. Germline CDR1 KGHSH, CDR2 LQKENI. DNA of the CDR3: TGTGCCAGCTCACCCCGGGGAGGGGGCGAGCAGTACTTC. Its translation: CASSPRGGGEQYF. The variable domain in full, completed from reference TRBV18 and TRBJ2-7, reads NAGVMQNPRHLVRRRGQEARLRCSPMKGHSHVYWYRQLPEEGLKFMVYLQKENIIDESGMPKERFSAEFPKEGPSILRIQQVVRGDSAAYFCASSPRGGGEQYFGPGTRLTVT.

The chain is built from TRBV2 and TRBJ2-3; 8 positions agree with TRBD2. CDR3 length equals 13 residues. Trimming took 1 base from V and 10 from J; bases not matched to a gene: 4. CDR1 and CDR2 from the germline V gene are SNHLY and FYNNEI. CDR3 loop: CASSEGREVSQYF. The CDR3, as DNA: TGTGCCAGCAGTGAAGGGCGGGAGGTCTCGCAGTATTTT.

CDR3 nucleotide sequence: TGTGCCAGCAGTCCTAGGACTAGCGGGAGGGATGAGCAGTTCTTC. Protein product: CASSPRTSGRDEQFF. The chain is built from TRBV6-5 and TRBJ2-1; 15 bases agree with TRBD2. The CDR3 spans 15 residues. V lost 5 bases, J lost 8 bases, and 4 bases stayed unmatched. Germline lookup yields CDR1 MNHEY and CDR2 SVGAGI.

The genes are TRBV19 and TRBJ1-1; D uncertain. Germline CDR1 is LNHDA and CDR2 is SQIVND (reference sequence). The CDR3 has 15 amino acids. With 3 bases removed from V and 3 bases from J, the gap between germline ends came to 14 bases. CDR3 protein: CASSMRFYGDTEAFF. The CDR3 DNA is TGTGCCAGTAGTATGAGGTTTTACGGGGACACTGAAGCTTTCTTT.

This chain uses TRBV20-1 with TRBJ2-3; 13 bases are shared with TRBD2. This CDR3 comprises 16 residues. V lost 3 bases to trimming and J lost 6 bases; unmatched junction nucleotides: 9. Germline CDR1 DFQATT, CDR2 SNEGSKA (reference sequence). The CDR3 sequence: CSASGTSGAVGDTQYF. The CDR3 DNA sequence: TGCAGTGCTAGTGGGACTAGCGGGGCCGTAGGGGATACGCAGTATTTT.

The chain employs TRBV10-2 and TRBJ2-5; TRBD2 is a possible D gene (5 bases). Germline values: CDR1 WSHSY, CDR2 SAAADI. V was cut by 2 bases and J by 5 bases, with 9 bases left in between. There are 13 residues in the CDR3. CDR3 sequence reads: CASSEGERETQYF. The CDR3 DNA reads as TGCGCCAGCAGTGAGGGGGAGCGGGAGACCCAGTACTTC.

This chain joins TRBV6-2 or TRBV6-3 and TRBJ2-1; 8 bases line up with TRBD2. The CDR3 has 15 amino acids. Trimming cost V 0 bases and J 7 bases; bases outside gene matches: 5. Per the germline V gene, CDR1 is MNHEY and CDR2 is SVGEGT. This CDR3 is CASSYSREVDNEQFF. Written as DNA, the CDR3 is TGTGCCAGCAGTTACTCGCGGGAGGTCGATAATGAGCAGTTCTTC.

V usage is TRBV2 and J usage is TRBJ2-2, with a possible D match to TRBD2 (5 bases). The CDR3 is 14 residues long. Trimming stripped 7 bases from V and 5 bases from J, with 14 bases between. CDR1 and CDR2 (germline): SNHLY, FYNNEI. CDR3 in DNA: TGTGCCAGCAAGGACTTATTACAGACCGGGGAGCTGTTTTTT. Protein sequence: CASKDLLQTGELFF.

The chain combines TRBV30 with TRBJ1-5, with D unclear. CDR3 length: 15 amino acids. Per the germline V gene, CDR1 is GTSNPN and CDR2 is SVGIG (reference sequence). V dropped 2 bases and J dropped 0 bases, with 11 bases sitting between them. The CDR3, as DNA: TGTGCCTGGAGTATGAACGGGGTTAGCAATCAGCCCCAGCATTTT. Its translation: CAWSMNGVSNQPQHF.

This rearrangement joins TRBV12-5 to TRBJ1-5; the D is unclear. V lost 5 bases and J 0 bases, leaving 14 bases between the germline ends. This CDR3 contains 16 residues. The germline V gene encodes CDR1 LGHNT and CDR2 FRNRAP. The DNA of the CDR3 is TGTGCTAGTGGTCCCTTGGCAGACTATAGCAATCAGCCCCAGCATTTT. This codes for CASGPLADYSNQPQHF.

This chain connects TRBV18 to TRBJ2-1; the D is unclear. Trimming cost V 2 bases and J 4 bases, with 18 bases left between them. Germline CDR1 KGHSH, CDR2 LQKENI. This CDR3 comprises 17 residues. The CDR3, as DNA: TGTGCCAGCTCACCAGTCGTTCCGGCGGTCTCTTACAATGAGCAGTTCTTC. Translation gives CASSPVVPAVSYNEQFF.

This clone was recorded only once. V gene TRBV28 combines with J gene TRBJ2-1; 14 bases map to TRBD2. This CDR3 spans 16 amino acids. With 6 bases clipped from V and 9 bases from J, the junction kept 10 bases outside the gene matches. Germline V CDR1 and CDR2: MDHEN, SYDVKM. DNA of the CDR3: TGTGCCAGCAGCTCGGGACTAGCGGGAGTTCAAGGTGAGCAGTTCTTC. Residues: CASSSGLAGVQGEQFF.

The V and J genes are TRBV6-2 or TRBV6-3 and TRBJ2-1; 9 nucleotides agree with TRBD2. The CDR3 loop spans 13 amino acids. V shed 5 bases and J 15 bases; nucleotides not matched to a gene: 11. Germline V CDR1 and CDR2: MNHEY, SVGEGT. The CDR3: CASSTRTSGRGFF. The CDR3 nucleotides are TGTGCCAGCAGTACACGAACTAGCGGGCGAGGGTTCTTC.

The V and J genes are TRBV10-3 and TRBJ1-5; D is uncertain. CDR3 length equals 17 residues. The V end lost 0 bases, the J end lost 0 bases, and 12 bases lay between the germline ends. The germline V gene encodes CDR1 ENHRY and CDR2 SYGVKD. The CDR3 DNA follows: TGTGCCATCAGTGAGTCGAAAGCGTCCGTTAGCAATCAGCCCCAGCATTTT. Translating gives CAISESKASVSNQPQHF.

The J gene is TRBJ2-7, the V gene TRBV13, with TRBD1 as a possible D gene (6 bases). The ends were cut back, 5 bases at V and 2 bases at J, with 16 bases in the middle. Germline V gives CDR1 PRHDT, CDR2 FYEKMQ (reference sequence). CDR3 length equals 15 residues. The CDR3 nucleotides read TGTGCCAGCAGCCAGAGGGGACACCACACCTACGAGCAGTACTTC. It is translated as CASSQRGHHTYEQYF.

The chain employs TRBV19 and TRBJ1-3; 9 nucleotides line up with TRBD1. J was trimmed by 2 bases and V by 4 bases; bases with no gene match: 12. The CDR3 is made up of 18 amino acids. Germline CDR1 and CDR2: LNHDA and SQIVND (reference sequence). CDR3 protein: CASSTPGQGLKTGNTIYF. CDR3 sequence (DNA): TGTGCCAGTAGTACGCCGGGACAGGGACTGAAAACTGGAAACACCATATATTTT.

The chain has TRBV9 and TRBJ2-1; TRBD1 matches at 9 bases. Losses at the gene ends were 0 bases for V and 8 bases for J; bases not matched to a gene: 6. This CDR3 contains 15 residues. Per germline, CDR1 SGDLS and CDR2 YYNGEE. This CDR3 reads CASSVAGTGSYEQFF. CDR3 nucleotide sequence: TGTGCCAGCAGCGTAGCGGGGACAGGGTCATATGAGCAGTTCTTC.

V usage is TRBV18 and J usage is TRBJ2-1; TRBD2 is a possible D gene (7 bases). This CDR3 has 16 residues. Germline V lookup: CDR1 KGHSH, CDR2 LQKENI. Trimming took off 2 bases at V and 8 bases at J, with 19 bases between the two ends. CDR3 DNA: TGTGCCAGCTCACCAAATTGGGGGGGCGACCGCCATGAGCAGTTCTTC. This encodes CASSPNWGGDRHEQFF.

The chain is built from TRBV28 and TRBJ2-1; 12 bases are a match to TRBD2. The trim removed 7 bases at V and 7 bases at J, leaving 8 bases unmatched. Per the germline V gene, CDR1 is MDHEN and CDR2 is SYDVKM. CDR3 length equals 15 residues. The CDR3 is CASITSGRPRNEQFF. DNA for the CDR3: TGTGCCAGCATTACTAGCGGGAGGCCCAGGAATGAGCAGTTCTTC.